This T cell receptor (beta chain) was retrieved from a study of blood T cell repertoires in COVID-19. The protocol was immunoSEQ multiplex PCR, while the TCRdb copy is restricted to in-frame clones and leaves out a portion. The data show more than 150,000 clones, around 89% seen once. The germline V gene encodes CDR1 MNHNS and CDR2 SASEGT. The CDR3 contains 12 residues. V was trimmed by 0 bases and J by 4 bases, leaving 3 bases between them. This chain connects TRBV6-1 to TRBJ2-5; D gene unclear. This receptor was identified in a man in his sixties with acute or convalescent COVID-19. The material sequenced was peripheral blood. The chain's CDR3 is CASSEARETQYF. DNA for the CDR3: TGTGCCAGCAGTGAAGCCCGAGAGACCCAGTACTTC.